The clone carrying this TCR beta chain came up a few times. TCRdb re-called the 5' RACE reads through MiXCR, storing one row per CDR3 protein. This table has hundreds of thousands of distinct CDR3 sequences, around 19% appearing once. This sample is drawn from a study of T-cell memory formation after mild COVID-19. Sequenced material: PBMCs or a T cell subset sorted from them (not recorded which). The clonotype originates from a young man who had mild COVID-19 (a few samples of this study predate the infection). Cell type and time point are not known.

The CDR3 region has the DNA TGTGCCAGCTGGGATGCAAGGGGGCTGTTTTTT. Protein: CASWDARGLFF. This chain joins TRBV21-1 and TRBJ2-2. TRBV21-1 is listed as a pseudogene. This CDR3 spans 11 amino acids.